This T cell receptor beta chain is from a study of post-analysis software for immune sequencing data. Prepared TCR beta cDNA libraries contained unique molecular identifiers. Each CDR3 protein is one row after TCRdb ran MiXCR on the PCR reads. The data show some 890,000 distinct CDR3 sequences, roughly 58% seen once. Findings of the study overall: F-measure co-clustering was strong for batch-matched samples. With TRBV5-6, TRBV5-1 and TRBV20-1 included, 5 or 6 TRBV segments were more frequent in patients than in controls. Normalized Chao1 diversity was significantly lower in multiple sclerosis patients than in controls.

A few counts support this clonotype. Its cognate antigen is unknown. CDR1 and CDR2 (germline): MNHEY, SVGAGI. V was shortened by 0 bases and J by 0 bases, with 9 bases between the two germline ends. This CDR3 is built from 16 residues. The genes are TRBV6-5 and TRBJ1-5; D not resolved. Sequenced: blood. The receptor's source is a girl aged 5 to 17 with multiple sclerosis. The chain's CDR3 is CASSYSRVHSNQPQHF. The CDR3 nucleotides are TGTGCCAGCAGTTACTCGAGAGTTCATAGCAATCAGCCCCAGCATTTT.